This note documents a single T cell receptor (beta chain) sequence. Which antigen it targets is not known. Base qualities were left out, and no much larger clone turns up one base away. After removal of 4 bases from V and 1 base from J, the junction retains 7 bases not matched to a gene. CDR1 SGHDT and CDR2 YYEEEE are derived from the germline V gene. There are 16 amino acids in the CDR3, from cysteine to phenylalanine inclusive. The CDR3 DNA has 48 bases and is translated from base 1. TCR alpha and beta CDR3 regions were amplified with the iRepertoire nested amplicon-rescue multiplex PCR (arm-PCR) platform from RNA. The input for one-step reverse transcription and amplification was roughly 90-450 ng of tissue mRNA or PBMC total RNA. Following bead purification, Illumina adapters were added by a secondary multiplex PCR, and the libraries were gel-purified between 200 and 400 bp. The libraries contained internal 6-nucleotide barcodes that were used for demultiplexing. Libraries were sequenced on an Illumina MiSeq with 2x220 or 2x250 nucleotide paired-end reads. On the study's bioinformatics: Paired reads were merged using FLASH 1.2.11 and aligned with BWA-MEM to the GRCh37 human genome, and TRA and TRB reads were then extracted. V and J assignment used an IMGT-derived reference of cassette sequences and CDR3 motifs that included pseudogenes. Reads were translated in three frames, and productive CDR3s were defined as those with a C...FGXG motif and no stop codons. A clonotype was defined as a unique combination of a V-J cassette pair and a CDR3 amino acid sequence. Hamming distance filtering was applied to reads, with thresholds set by the sequence error rate of each sample in mapped regions. TCRdb's own reprocessing of the public reads used fastp at Q25 and MiXCR and kept productive beta chains. Here each entry gathers all rows of one CDR3 protein and keeps the most common genes and DNA. The V and J calls were determined by TCRdb, not by the authors. A total of about 93,000 distinct CDR3 sequences appear in this sample, about 37% of them only once. More than 30% of the sample is held by the ten biggest clonotypes.

The data stem from a study of glioma-infiltrating T cells (dated by TCRdb to the mid-2010s). Context from the whole study: The study sequenced TCR alpha- and beta-chain repertoires from glioma tissue, from non-neoplastic brain tissue and from matched peripheral blood mononuclear cells. To measure how far tissue and blood T-cell populations diverged, each tissue-infiltrating repertoire was compared against the peripheral blood repertoire of the same patient. Three low-grade glioma patients, eight or nine primary glioblastoma patients and three non-glioma patients contributing non-neoplastic brain tissue were included in the paired cohort. What the work shows at the level of the full study, not this receptor alone: The group comparisons were based on small numbers of patients: three non-neoplastic, three low-grade glioma and roughly eight glioblastoma patients. VJ-independent divergence between tissue and blood was below expectation in non-neoplastic patients but above expectation in all gliomas, especially low-grade gliomas. Very few CDR3 sequences were shared between tissue and blood, attributed to high CDR3 diversity and limited sampling.

The sequenced material came from glioma tissue, nonneoplastic brain tissue, or PBMCs (not recorded which). This chain joins TRBV5-6 to TRBJ2-5, with 10 junctional bases fitting TRBD2. The receptor's source is a human donor with low-grade glioma or glioblastoma, undergoing nonglioma brain surgery, or in good health (not recorded which). The CDR3 corresponds to CASSQGLAAFQETQYF. The DNA is TGTGCCAGCAGCCAAGGACTAGCGGCGTTCCAAGAGACCCAGTACTTC. With the portions outside the CDR3 filled from the reference TRBV5-6 and TRBJ2-5 genes, the complete variable region becomes DAGVTQSPTHLIKTRGQQVTLRCSPKSGHDTVSWYQQALGQGPQFIFQYYEEEERQRGNFPDRFSGHQFPNYSSELNVNALLLGDSALYLCASSQGLAAFQETQYFGPGTRLLVL.